This T cell receptor beta chain emerged from a study of blood T cell repertoires in COVID-19. Here immunoSEQ multiplex PCR was the method, and the copy in TCRdb shows in-frame clones only, minus some. Among 65,000 or so clones, approximately 80% were seen once, and the ten largest hold more than 12%. V lost 4 bases, J lost 4 bases, and 19 bases lay in between. The CDR3 spans 16 residues. The germline V gene has CDR1 MNHNY and CDR2 SVGAGI (reference sequence). The source material was peripheral blood. The chain couples TRBV6-6 to TRBJ1-2; D unclear. The sequence came from a man older than 75 with acute or convalescent COVID-19. CDR3 DNA sequence: TGTGCCAGCAGTTCCGGCTGGGCCGCAACCCCCTATGGCTACACCTTC. It codes for CASSSGWAATPYGYTF.